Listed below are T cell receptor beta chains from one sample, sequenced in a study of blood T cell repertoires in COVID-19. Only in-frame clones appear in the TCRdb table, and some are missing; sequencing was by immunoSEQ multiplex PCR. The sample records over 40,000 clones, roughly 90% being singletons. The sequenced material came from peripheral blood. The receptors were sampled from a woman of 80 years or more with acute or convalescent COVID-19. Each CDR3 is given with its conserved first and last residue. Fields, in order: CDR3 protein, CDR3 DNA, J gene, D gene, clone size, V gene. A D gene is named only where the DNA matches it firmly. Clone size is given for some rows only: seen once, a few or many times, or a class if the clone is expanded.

CDR3: CASSKGVSGSRPYEQYF; DNA: TGTGCCAGCAGCAAAGGGGTCAGCGGGAGTAGGCCCTACGAGCAGTACTTC; J: TRBJ2-7; D: -; size: -; V: TRBV21-1
CDR3: CASSFELAGAVNTGELFF; DNA: TGTGCCAGCAGCTTTGAACTAGCGGGAGCCGTGAACACCGGGGAGCTGTTTTTT; J: TRBJ2-2; D: TRBD2; size: -; V: TRBV5-5
CDR3: CASSSSGSRWTDTQYF; DNA: TGCGCCAGCAGCTCTAGCGGGAGTCGTTGGACAGATACGCAGTATTTT; J: TRBJ2-3; D: TRBD2; size: -; V: TRBV5-1
CDR3: CASSLQDYTEAFF; DNA: TGTGCCAGCAGTTTACAGGATTACACTGAAGCTTTCTTT; J: TRBJ1-1; D: -; size: once; V: TRBV28
CDR3: CASSSGGLATNEQFF; DNA: TGTGCCAGCAGTTCCGGGGGACTAGCGACCAATGAGCAGTTCTTC; J: TRBJ2-1; D: TRBD2; size: -; V: TRBV6-2/TRBV6-3
CDR3: CASSQGAYGYTF; DNA: TGTGCCAGCAGTCAGGGGGCCTACGGCTACACCTTC; J: TRBJ1-2; D: TRBD1; size: -; V: TRBV12-3/TRBV12-4
CDR3: CASSKEKGAKRVNTEAFF; DNA: TGTGCCAGCAGCAAAGAAAAGGGGGCGAAGAGAGTTAACACTGAAGCTTTCTTT; J: TRBJ1-1; D: -; size: few; V: TRBV21-1
CDR3: CASSQGRQRGNEQFF; DNA: TGCGCCAGCAGCCAAGGGAGGCAGCGGGGAAATGAGCAGTTCTTC; J: TRBJ2-1; D: TRBD2; size: -; V: TRBV4-1
CDR3: CASSEIWGQGAHSNQPQHF; DNA: TGTGCCAGCAGTGAAATTTGGGGACAGGGGGCCCATAGCAATCAGCCCCAGCATTTT; J: TRBJ1-5; D: TRBD1; size: once; V: TRBV6-1
CDR3: CSGGLAIGETQYF; DNA: TGCAGCGGCGGACTAGCGATAGGGGAGACCCAGTACTTC; J: TRBJ2-5; D: TRBD2; size: -; V: TRBV29-1
CDR3: CATSDEGTNQPQHF; DNA: TGTGCCACCAGTGACGAGGGTACGAATCAGCCCCAGCATTTT; J: TRBJ1-5; D: -; size: -; V: TRBV24-1
CDR3: CASNLSGMSTDTQYF; DNA: TGTGCCAGCAACCTTAGCGGGATGAGCACAGATACGCAGTATTTT; J: TRBJ2-3; D: TRBD2; size: -; V: TRBV2
CDR3: CASSEDRAHNSPLHF; DNA: TGTGCCAGCAGTGAGGACAGGGCGCATAATTCACCCCTCCACTTT; J: TRBJ1-6; D: TRBD1; size: -; V: TRBV2
CDR3: CASSYGTFSYEQYF; DNA: TGTGCCAGCAGCTACGGGACTTTTTCATACGAGCAGTACTTC; J: TRBJ2-7; D: -; size: -; V: TRBV7-6
CDR3: CASSPSGLEADTQYF; DNA: TGTGCCAGCTCACCATCCGGACTAGAGGCAGATACGCAGTATTTT; J: TRBJ2-3; D: TRBD2; size: -; V: TRBV18
CDR3: CASSLAGRPYEQYF; DNA: TGCGCCAGCAGCTTGGCCGGCAGGCCCTACGAGCAGTACTTC; J: TRBJ2-7; D: -; size: -; V: TRBV5-1
CDR3: CASSLARTSGSGQYF; DNA: TGTGCCAGCAGCTTAGCGCGGACTAGCGGGAGCGGTCAGTACTTC; J: TRBJ2-7; D: TRBD2; size: -; V: TRBV11-1
CDR3: CASRLTPALSPLHF; DNA: TGTGCCAGCAGGCTGACACCGGCTCTTTCACCCCTCCACTTT; J: TRBJ1-6; D: -; size: -; V: TRBV6-5
CDR3: CASSRLAGFKDTQYF; DNA: TGTGCCAGCTCAAGACTAGCGGGATTTAAAGATACGCAGTATTTT; J: TRBJ2-3; D: TRBD2; size: -; V: TRBV18
CDR3: CASSSGTGRDSPLHF; DNA: TGCGCCAGCAGTTCCGGGACAGGGCGTGATTCACCCCTCCACTTT; J: TRBJ1-6; D: TRBD1; size: -; V: TRBV4-1
CDR3: CASSLSGFSGNTIYF; DNA: TGTGCCAGCAGCTTGAGCGGATTTTCTGGAAACACCATATATTTT; J: TRBJ1-3; D: -; size: -; V: TRBV11-2
CDR3: CASGTSGRDYEQFF; DNA: TGTGCCAGCGGAACCAGCGGGAGGGACTATGAGCAGTTCTTC; J: TRBJ2-1; D: TRBD2; size: -; V: TRBV28
CDR3: CASSIPGQIFEQFF; DNA: TGTGCCAGTAGTATTCCGGGACAGATTTTTGAGCAGTTCTTC; J: TRBJ2-1; D: TRBD1; size: -; V: TRBV19
CDR3: CASSPGYETGAANYGYTF; DNA: TGTGCCAGCAGTCCCGGATACGAAACAGGGGCCGCTAACTATGGCTACACCTTC; J: TRBJ1-2; D: TRBD1; size: few; V: TRBV28
CDR3: CASRRTSGIKEQYF; DNA: TGTGCCAGCAGGAGGACTAGCGGGATAAAAGAGCAGTACTTC; J: TRBJ2-7; D: TRBD2; size: -; V: TRBV2
CDR3: CASSRTGGAFF; DNA: TGTGCCAGCAGTAGGACAGGGGGGGCTTTCTTT; J: TRBJ1-1; D: TRBD1; size: -; V: TRBV6-5
CDR3: CASSFSSMFSEQYF; DNA: TGTGCCAGCAGCTTTAGCTCGATGTTTTCCGAGCAGTACTTC; J: TRBJ2-7; D: -; size: -; V: TRBV5-6
CDR3: CASRATGGIGQPQHF; DNA: TGTGCCAGCAGGGCGACAGGGGGAATAGGTCAGCCCCAGCATTTT; J: TRBJ1-5; D: TRBD1; size: -; V: TRBV2
CDR3: CATRSTGRDYGYTF; DNA: TGTGCCACCAGAAGTACAGGGCGCGACTATGGCTACACCTTC; J: TRBJ1-2; D: -; size: few; V: TRBV24-1
CDR3: CASSQGTGRNTGELFF; DNA: TGTGCCAGCAGCCAAGGGACAGGGAGGAACACCGGGGAGCTGTTTTTT; J: TRBJ2-2; D: TRBD1; size: -; V: TRBV3-1/TRBV3-2
CDR3: CASSITGTGGIKPQHF; DNA: TGTGCCAGTAGTATTACCGGGACAGGGGGCATTAAGCCCCAGCATTTT; J: TRBJ1-5; D: TRBD1; size: -; V: TRBV19
CDR3: CASSPRQGLGNTIYF; DNA: TGTGCCAGCAGCCCTCGGCAGGGTTTGGGAAACACCATATATTTT; J: TRBJ1-3; D: -; size: -; V: TRBV27
CDR3: CASSQQLTTSGNEQFF; DNA: TGTGCCAGCAGCCAACAGCTGACGACTAGCGGCAATGAGCAGTTCTTC; J: TRBJ2-1; D: TRBD2; size: once; V: TRBV4-2